This T cell receptor (beta chain) was captured in a study of T cells in Graves' hyperthyroidism and ophthalmopathy. Study outcomes and limitations: The model identified upcoming ophthalmopathy a median 6.5 months ahead of onset. Among clonotypes expanded in thyroid above 0.001, most were also found in blood.

TCR beta CDR3 region amplification was performed from RNA transcripts. Carried out on the TCR CDR3, a first-round RT-PCR used the HTBI primer set. MiXCR was run by TCRdb on the multiplex PCR reads, yielding one entry per CDR3 protein. The sample lists around 660,000 distinct CDR3 sequences, about 45% occurring once. This clonotype was observed many times. Its antigen is still unknown. The germline gives CDR1 SNHLY, CDR2 FYNNEI. V lost 4 bases and J lost 8; bases outside the gene matches: 3. The CDR3 length is 12 residues. The genes are TRBV2 and TRBJ1-1; TRBD1 aligns across 8 bases. The sequencing input was peripheral blood or thyroid tissue (not recorded which). The source of this sequence is an adult man with Graves' disease, either hyperthyroidism or ophthalmopathy (not recorded which). The CDR3 DNA sequence: TGTGCCAGCAGTGTGGGGGACAGGGAAGCTTTCTTT. Residues: CASSVGDREAFF.